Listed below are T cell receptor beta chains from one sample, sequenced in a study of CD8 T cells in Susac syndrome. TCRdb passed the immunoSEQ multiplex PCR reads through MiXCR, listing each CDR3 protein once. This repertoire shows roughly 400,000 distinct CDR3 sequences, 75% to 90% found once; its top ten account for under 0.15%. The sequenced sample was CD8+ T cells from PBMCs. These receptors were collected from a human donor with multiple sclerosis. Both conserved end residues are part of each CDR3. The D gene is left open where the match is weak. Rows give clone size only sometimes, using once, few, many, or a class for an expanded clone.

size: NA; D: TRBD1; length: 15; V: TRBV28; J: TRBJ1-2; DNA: TGTGCCAGCAGGACAGACAGGGGCGAGGGAGCTGGCTACACCTTC; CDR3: CASRTDRGEGAGYTF
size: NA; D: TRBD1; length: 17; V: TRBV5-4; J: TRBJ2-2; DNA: TGTGCCAGCAGCTCTTATCCCGGGACAGCGAACACCGGGGAGCTGTTTTTT; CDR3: CASSSYPGTANTGELFF
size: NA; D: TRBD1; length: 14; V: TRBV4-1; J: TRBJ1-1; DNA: TGCGCCAGCAGCCAACCTGGACAGGGAACTGAAGCTTTCTTT; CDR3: CASSQPGQGTEAFF
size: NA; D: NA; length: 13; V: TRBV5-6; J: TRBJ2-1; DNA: TGTGCCAGCAGCTTGGGTAGCGTGAATGAGCAGTTCTTC; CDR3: CASSLGSVNEQFF
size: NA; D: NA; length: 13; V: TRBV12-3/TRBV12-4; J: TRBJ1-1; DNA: TGTGCCAGCCAACCGGTACAGGTTGATGAAGCTTTCTTT; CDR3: CASQPVQVDEAFF
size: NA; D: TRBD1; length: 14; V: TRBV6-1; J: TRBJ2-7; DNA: TGTGCCAGCAGCCAGTGGGACAGCTCCTACGAGCAGTACTTC; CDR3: CASSQWDSSYEQYF
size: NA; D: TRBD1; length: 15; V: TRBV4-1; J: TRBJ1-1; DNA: TGCGCCAGCAGCCAAGTAGGACAGGAAAACACTGAAGCTTTCTTT; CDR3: CASSQVGQENTEAFF
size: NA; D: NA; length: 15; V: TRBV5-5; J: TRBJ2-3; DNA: TGTGCCAGCAGCTTGGATTCTAATTCCGCAGATACGCAGTATTTT; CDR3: CASSLDSNSADTQYF
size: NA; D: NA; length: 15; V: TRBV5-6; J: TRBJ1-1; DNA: TGTGCCAGCAGCAAATGGACCGCTATGAACACTGAAGCTTTCTTT; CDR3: CASSKWTAMNTEAFF
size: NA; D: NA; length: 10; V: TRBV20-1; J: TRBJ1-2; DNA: TGCAGTGCTAGTAGCCTTGGCTACACCTTC; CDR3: CSASSLGYTF
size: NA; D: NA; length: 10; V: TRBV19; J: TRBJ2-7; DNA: TGTGCCAGTAATAATTACGAGCAGTACTTC; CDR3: CASNNYEQYF
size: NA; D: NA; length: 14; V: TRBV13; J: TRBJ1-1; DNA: TGTGCCAGCAGCTCAGCTGACCGGGGCACTGAAGCTTTCTTT; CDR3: CASSSADRGTEAFF
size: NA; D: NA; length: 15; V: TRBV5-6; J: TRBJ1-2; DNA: TGTGCCAGCAGCTCCGAGAAGGGCGGGCCGTGGGGCTACACCTTC; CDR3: CASSSEKGGPWGYTF
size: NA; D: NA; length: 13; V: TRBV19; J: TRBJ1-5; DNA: TGTGCCTCCGGGCCCCTGGGCAATCAGCCCCAGCATTTT; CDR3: CASGPLGNQPQHF
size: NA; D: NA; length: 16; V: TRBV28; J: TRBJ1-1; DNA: TGTGCCAGCAGTTTTTATGGGGTTAGGGTGAACACTGAAGCTTTCTTT; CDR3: CASSFYGVRVNTEAFF
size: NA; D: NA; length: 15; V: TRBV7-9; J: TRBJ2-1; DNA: TGTGCCAGCAGCTTAACCCTAGAGCCCTACAATGAGCAGTTCTTC; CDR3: CASSLTLEPYNEQFF
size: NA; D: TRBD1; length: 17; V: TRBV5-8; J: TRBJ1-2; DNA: TGTGCCAGCAGCTCCGAACCGGGACAGGCATCTAACTATGGCTACACCTTC; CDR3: CASSSEPGQASNYGYTF
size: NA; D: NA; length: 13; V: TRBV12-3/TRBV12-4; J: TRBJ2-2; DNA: TGTGCCAGCAGAGACGGAGGCACCGGGGAGCTGTTTTTT; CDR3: CASRDGGTGELFF
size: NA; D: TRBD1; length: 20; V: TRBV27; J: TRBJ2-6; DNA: TGTGCCAGCAGTTTATGGGGACAGGGGATAGATGTGACTGGGGCCAACGTCCTGACTTTC; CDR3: CASSLWGQGIDVTGANVLTF
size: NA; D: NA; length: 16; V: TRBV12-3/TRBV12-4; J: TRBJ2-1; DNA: TGTGCCAGCAGTTTTTGGGCCACAAGGCCCTACAATGAGCAGTTCTTC; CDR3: CASSFWATRPYNEQFF
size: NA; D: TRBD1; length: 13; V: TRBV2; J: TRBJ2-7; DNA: TGTGCCAGCAGTGGGACAGGGGATCACGAGCAGTACTTC; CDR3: CASSGTGDHEQYF
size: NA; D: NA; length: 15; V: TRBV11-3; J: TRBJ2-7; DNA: TGTGCCAGCAGCGGAGGTCACAGGCCCTCCTACGAGCAGTACTTC; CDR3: CASSGGHRPSYEQYF
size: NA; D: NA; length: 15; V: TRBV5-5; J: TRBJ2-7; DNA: TGTGCCAGCAGCTATCCGGGACTCATAAACCACGAGCAGTACTTC; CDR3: CASSYPGLINHEQYF
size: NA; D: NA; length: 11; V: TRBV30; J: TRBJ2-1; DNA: TGTGCCTGGAGGGGGTACAATGAGCAGTTCTTC; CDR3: CAWRGYNEQFF
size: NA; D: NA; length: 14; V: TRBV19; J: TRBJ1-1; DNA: TGTGCCAGTAGGGTCGGGAGCTCGAACACTGAAGCTTTCTTT; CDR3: CASRVGSSNTEAFF
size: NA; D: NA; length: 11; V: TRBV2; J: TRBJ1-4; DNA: TGTGCCAGCCGGGGAGCTGAAAAACTGTTTTTT; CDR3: CASRGAEKLFF
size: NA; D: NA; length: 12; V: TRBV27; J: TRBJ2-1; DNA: TGTGCCAGCAGTGCACTCGGATCTGAGCAGTTCTTC; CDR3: CASSALGSEQFF
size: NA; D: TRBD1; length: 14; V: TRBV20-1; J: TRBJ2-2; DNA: TGCAGTGCGATCGACAGGGGTAGCACCGGGGAGCTGTTTTTT; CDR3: CSAIDRGSTGELFF
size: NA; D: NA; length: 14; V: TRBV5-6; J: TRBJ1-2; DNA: TGTGCCAGCAGCTTGGACGGGGTTTTAGATGGCTACACCTTC; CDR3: CASSLDGVLDGYTF
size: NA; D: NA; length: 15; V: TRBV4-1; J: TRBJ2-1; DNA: TGCGCCAGCAGCCAAGAGGGCAGGGAGGTGGATGAGCAGTTCTTC; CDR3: CASSQEGREVDEQFF
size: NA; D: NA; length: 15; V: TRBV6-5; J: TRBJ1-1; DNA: TGTGCCAGCAGTTACTCGGGACTGGATCCCACTGAAGCTTTCTTT; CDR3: CASSYSGLDPTEAFF
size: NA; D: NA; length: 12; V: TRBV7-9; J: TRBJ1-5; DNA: TGTGCCAGCAGCTTTACCGGCCAGCCCCAGCATTTT; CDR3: CASSFTGQPQHF
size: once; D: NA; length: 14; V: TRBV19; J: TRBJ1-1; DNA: TGTGCCAGTAGAACACGGGAGGTCTGGACTGAAGCTTTCTTT; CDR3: CASRTREVWTEAFF
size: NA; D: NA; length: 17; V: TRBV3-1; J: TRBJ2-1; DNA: TGTGCCAGCAGCCCCCCCTTAAGTGGACCCTCCTACAATGAGCAGTTCTTC; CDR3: CASSPPLSGPSYNEQFF
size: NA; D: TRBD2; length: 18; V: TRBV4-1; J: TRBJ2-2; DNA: TGCGCCAGCAGCCTACGACTAGCGGGGGGCTCGAACACCGGGGAGCTGTTTTTT; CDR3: CASSLRLAGGSNTGELFF
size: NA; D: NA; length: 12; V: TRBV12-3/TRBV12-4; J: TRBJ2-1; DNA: TGTGCCAGCAGCTTAAGCCCGGGACAGCAGTTCTTC; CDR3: CASSLSPGQQFF
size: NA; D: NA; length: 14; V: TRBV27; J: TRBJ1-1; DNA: TGTGCCAGCAGTTTCTTCGGGGCTAGCACTGAAGCTTTCTTT; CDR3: CASSFFGASTEAFF
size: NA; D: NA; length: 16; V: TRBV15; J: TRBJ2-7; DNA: TGTGCCACCAGCAGAGATTCTCAGGTAGACGTCGGGGAGCAGTACTTC; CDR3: CATSRDSQVDVGEQYF
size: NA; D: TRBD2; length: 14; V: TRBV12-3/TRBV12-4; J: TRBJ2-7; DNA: TGTGCCAGCAGTTTAGCGGGGGAGGGCTACGAGCAGTACTTC; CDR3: CASSLAGEGYEQYF
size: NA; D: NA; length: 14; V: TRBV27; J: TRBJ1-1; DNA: TGTGCCAGCCCCCGAAGTAAGGGGCGACCTGAAGCTTTCTTT; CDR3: CASPRSKGRPEAFF
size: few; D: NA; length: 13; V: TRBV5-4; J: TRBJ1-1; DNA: TGTGCCAGCAGCTTGGAGGATGGTACTGAAGCTTTCTTT; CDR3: CASSLEDGTEAFF
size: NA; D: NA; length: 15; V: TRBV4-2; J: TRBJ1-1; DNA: TGTGCCAGCAGCCAAGCTGCCGTCGGGGACACTGAAGCTTTCTTT; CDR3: CASSQAAVGDTEAFF
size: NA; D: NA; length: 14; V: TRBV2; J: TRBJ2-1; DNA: TGTGCCAGCGGGCCCAAGGGCGGGATCCGAGAGCAGTTCTTC; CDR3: CASGPKGGIREQFF
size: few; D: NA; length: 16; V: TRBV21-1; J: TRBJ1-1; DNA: TGTGCCAGCAGCAGGGGGGTCCCCACCTTGAACACTGAAGCTTTTTTT; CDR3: CASSRGVPTLNTEAFF
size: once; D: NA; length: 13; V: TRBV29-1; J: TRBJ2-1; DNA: TGCAGCGTCTCGACAGGCTCCTACAATGAGCAGTTCTTC; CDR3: CSVSTGSYNEQFF
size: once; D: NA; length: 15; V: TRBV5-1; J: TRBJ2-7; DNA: TGCGCCAGCAGCTCGGACAGTCTTTCCATCTACGAGCAGTACTTC; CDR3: CASSSDSLSIYEQYF
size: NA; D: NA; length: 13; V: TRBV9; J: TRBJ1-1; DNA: TGTGCCAGCAGCGTAGACGAGAACACTGAAGCTTTCTTT; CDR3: CASSVDENTEAFF
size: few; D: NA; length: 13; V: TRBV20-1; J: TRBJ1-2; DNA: TGCAGTGCTAGAGATCGAGCTAACTATGGCTACACCTTC; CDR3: CSARDRANYGYTF
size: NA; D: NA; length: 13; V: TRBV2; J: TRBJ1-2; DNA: TGTGCCAGCAGTGAAGTTCCGGTCTATGGCTACACCTTC; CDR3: CASSEVPVYGYTF
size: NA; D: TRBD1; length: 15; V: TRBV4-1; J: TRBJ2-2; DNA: TGCGCCAGCAGCACGCCGGGACAGGGGACCGGGGAGCTGTTTTTT; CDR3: CASSTPGQGTGELFF
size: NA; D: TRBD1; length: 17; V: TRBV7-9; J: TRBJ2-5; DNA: TGTGCCAGCAGCTTGGGGATACAGGGGATGATTCGAGAGACCCAGTACTTC; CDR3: CASSLGIQGMIRETQYF
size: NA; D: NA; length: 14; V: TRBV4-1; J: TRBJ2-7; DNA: TGCGCCAGCAGCCAAGCAAGAGGAGTCTACGAGCAGTACTTC; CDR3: CASSQARGVYEQYF
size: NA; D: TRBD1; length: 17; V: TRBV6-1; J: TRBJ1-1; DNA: TGTGCCAGCAGTGAATACGCGGCAGGGGGCCCGAACACTGAAGCTTTCTTT; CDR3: CASSEYAAGGPNTEAFF
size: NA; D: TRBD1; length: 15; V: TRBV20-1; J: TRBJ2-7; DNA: TGCAGTGCCGGGTCGGGACAGGGGTTGTTCGACGAGCAGTACTTC; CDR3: CSAGSGQGLFDEQYF
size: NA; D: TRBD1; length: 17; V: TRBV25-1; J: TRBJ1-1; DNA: TGTGCCAGCAGTGAATATTTTGGGACAGGGATGAACACTGAAGCTTTCTTT; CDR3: CASSEYFGTGMNTEAFF